The sequence of this TCR beta chain was determined in a study of T-cell reconstitution after alpha-beta-depleted transplantation in children (TCRdb year 2016). Study-wide context: Using TCR repertoire profiling, the study followed T-cell immune reconstitution in a quantitative way in children after TCRalphabeta/CD19-depleted allogeneic hematopoietic cell transplantation.

On this clonotype itself: It has no known antigen specificity. No base quality information exists; no much larger clone differs at one position.

CDR1 and CDR2, looked up from the germline V gene, are MNHEY and SVGEGT. The trim is 8 bases for V and 3 bases for J, with a gap of 17 bases between the germline ends. The CDR3 has 14 amino acids, counting the end cysteine and phenylalanine. Only the CDR3 portion is preserved as DNA: 42 bases, with reading frame beginning at the first base. The library was obtained by PCR. The instrument given in TCRdb is Illumina HiSeq 2500. To normalize quantification of the TCRbeta repertoire, the TCR libraries were built with molecular barcoding that relied on unique molecular identifiers. In-frame beta chains were kept once TCRdb had trimmed the public reads at Q25 with fastp and called clones with MiXCR. Rows matching on CDR3 protein sequence are summarized as one entry with the most common DNA and genes. The sample table holds hundreds of thousands of distinct CDR3 sequences, of which roughly 17% were seen once. 1.1% of the sample is taken by the ten largest.

The source material was PBMCs from the stem cell graft donor, sampled from the stem cell graft. This TCR came from a human donor who donated a stem cell graft to a child with acute myeloid leukemia. The rearrangement combines TRBV6-2 or TRBV6-3 with TRBJ2-7; TRBD2 is a weak D gene call, 6 bases matching. The CDR3 has the sequence CASAGPGLNYEQYF. Read as DNA, the sequence is TGTGCCAGCGCGGGGCCGGGACTTAACTACGAGCAGTACTTC.